This TCR beta chain emerged from a study of T cell changes during pregnancy in multiple sclerosis. This table comes from immunoSEQ multiplex PCR, and its TCRdb copy is limited to in-frame clones, with some not included. Of approximately 84,000 clones listed, 94% are singletons. CDR3 size: 16 residues. With 4 bases clipped from V and 4 bases from J, the junction kept 10 bases outside the gene matches. Germline V CDR1 and CDR2: SGDLS, YYNGEE. The sample in question was peripheral blood, obtained in the third trimester of pregnancy. The sequence derives from a female donor with multiple sclerosis, enrolled in a pregnancy study. The chain joins TRBV9 to TRBJ1-4; 7 bases map to TRBD1. The CDR3 region has the DNA TGTGCCAGCAGCCCCCGGACAGGAGATCATAATGAAAAACTGTTTTTT. It yields the protein CASSPRTGDHNEKLFF.